These 8 T cell receptor beta chains originate from one sample sequenced in a study of control samples from healthy donors and cancer patients. Here immunoSEQ multiplex PCR was the method, and the copy in TCRdb shows in-frame clones only, minus some. The sample has 85,000 to 100,000 clones, almost 85% seen once; the top ten hold roughly 2%. The sample comprised blood. These receptors were collected from a man in his 60s in good health.

In its sample, this clone was seen once. V gene TRBV3-1 (or the pseudogene TRBV3-2) combines with J gene TRBJ2-1, with D possibly being TRBD2 (5 bases). This CDR3 is built from 12 residues. V lost 1 base, J lost 12 bases, and 10 bases lay in between. From germline, CDR1 is LGHDT and CDR2 YNNKEL (reference sequence). The chain's CDR3 is CASSQGESGQFF. CDR3 coding DNA: TGTGCCAGCAGCCAAGGGGAGAGTGGGCAGTTCTTC.

This clone was recorded only once. The CDR3 DNA reads as TGTGCCATCAGTCCCGGACTGGATAGTTCCGGGGAGCTGTTTTTT. As protein: CAISPGLDSSGELFF. The genes are TRBV10-3 and TRBJ2-2, with D possibly being TRBD2 (5 bases). Germline V gene data show CDR1 as ENHRY and CDR2 as SYGVKD. This CDR3 comprises 15 residues. The germline V and J ends were trimmed by 5 bases and 6 bases, with 16 bases remaining between them.

The J gene is TRBJ1-1, the V gene TRBV20-1; no clear D. Trimming took 4 bases from V and 6 from J, leaving 9 bases between them. The CDR3 spans 11 residues. From germline, CDR1 is DFQATT and CDR2 SNEGSKA (reference sequence). This chain's CDR3 is CSATRLAEAFF. CDR3 bases: TGCAGTGCTACGAGACTCGCTGAAGCTTTCTTT.

The sample holds one count of this clone. The CDR3 DNA reads as TGTGCCACCAGCAGAGATCGCCAGGGCAATCAGCCCCAGCATTTT. It is translated as CATSRDRQGNQPQHF. V gene TRBV15 combines with J gene TRBJ1-5; D remains unclear. This CDR3 spans 15 amino acids. Germline loops: CDR1 LNHNV, CDR2 YYDKDF (reference sequence). Trimming removed 0 bases at V and 2 bases at J, with 8 bases between.

This clone is medium-sized in the sample. This chain connects TRBV2 to TRBJ2-1; D is unresolved. From germline, CDR1 is SNHLY and CDR2 FYNNEI. V lost 4 bases to trimming and J lost 7 bases, with 5 bases between them. The length of the CDR3 is 11 residues. The CDR3 spells CASSGRNEQFF. CDR3 DNA sequence: TGTGCCAGCAGTGGCCGGAATGAGCAGTTCTTC.

This clone showed up just a few times. The J gene is TRBJ2-2, the V gene TRBV4-1, with no clear D. The length of the CDR3 is 15 residues. Trimming pared 0 bases from V and 4 bases from J, leaving 9 bases between. From germline, CDR1 is MGHRA and CDR2 YSYEKL. The CDR3 coding sequence is TGCGCCAGCAGCCAAGAATTCCAAATCACCGGGGAGCTGTTTTTT. Protein sequence: CASSQEFQITGELFF.

V is TRBV6-5 and J is TRBJ1-2; tentatively, D is TRBD1 (6 bases). V lost 5 bases to trimming and J lost 4 bases, with 17 bases between them. Looked up from germline, CDR1 is MNHEY and CDR2 is SVGAGI. CDR3 length: 15 amino acids. The CDR3 loop is CASSTRTAPSYGYTF. DNA of the CDR3: TGTGCCAGCAGTACGAGGACAGCACCCTCCTATGGCTACACCTTC.

The chain joins TRBV7-2 to TRBJ1-1, with 7 bases matching TRBD1. The CDR3 totals 15 residues. Germline-derived CDR1 and CDR2 are SGHTA and FQGNSA. The trim removed 2 bases at V and 5 bases at J, leaving 8 bases unmatched. The CDR3 loop reads CASSLFQGGGTEAFF. The CDR3 DNA is TGTGCCAGCAGCTTATTCCAGGGGGGTGGTACTGAAGCTTTCTTT.